This T cell receptor (beta chain) was identified in a study of early T cells in non-severe SARS-CoV-2 infection. Study as a whole: Chains were unpaired, as sequencing was done on bulk RNA from unsorted whole blood. Study results and limitations: VDJdb-based annotation leaned toward anti-spike CD8 responses and missed private and CD4 specificities.

As concerns this clonotype: Its antigen is not identified.

Germline trimming cut 5 bases from V and 0 bases from J; bases unmatched to any gene: 16. The CDR3 spans 20 residues. Per the germline V gene, CDR1 is SEHNR and CDR2 is FQNEAQ (reference sequence). Unique molecular identifier tags were affixed to discrete cDNA molecules. MiXCR, applied by TCRdb to the 5' RACE reads, yields one record per CDR3 protein. The sample records about 110,000 distinct CDR3 sequences, 12% being singletons. The chain is built from TRBV7-9 and TRBJ2-6, with TRBD1 matching 7 bases. The sequenced sample consisted of whole blood. The sequence derives from an adult who was a healthcare worker with PCR-confirmed SARS-CoV-2 infection or an uninfected control (not recorded which). Here the CDR3 reads CASSPPPLGRGYSGANVLTF. CDR3 DNA: TGTGCCAGCAGCCCGCCTCCGTTGGGCAGGGGGTACTCTGGGGCCAACGTCCTGACTTTC. Looking up the rest from reference TRBV7-9 and TRBJ2-6 gives the full variable domain: DTGVSQNPRHKITKRGQNVTFRCDPISEHNRLYWYRQTLGQGPEFLTYFQNEAQLEKSRLLSDRFSAERPKGSFSTLEIQRTEQGDSAMYLCASSPPPLGRGYSGANVLTFGAGSRLTVL.